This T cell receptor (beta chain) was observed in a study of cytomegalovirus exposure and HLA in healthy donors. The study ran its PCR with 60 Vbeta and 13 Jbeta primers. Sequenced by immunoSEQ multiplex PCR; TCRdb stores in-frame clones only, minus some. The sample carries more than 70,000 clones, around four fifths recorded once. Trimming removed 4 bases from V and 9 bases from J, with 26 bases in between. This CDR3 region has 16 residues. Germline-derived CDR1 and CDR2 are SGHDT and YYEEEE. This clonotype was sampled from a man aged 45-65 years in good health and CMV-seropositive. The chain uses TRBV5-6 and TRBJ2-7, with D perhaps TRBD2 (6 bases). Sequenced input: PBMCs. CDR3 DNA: TGTGCCAGCAGCAACTTCGGCGGGACTCTAAACTTGGGGCAGTACTTC. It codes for CASSNFGGTLNLGQYF.